This TCR beta chain derives from a study of Ad26.COV2.S vaccination and SARS-CoV-2 variants. This clone was found once. Treatment of the sample: some 20 received Ad26.COV2.S at low or high dose, single or two shots; roughly 5 received placebo; per-sample allocation not given. Following the first vaccine or placebo injection, samples were taken on day 63. Libraries were prepared by immunoSEQ multiplex PCR; TCRdb keeps only in-frame clonotypes and omits some of them. The sample records 440,000 or so clones, roughly 87% being singletons. This TCR was sampled from a person between 18 and 60 years old who received the Ad26.COV2.S COVID-19 vaccine or a placebo. The sequencing used peripheral blood, collected in a trial of Ad26.COV2.S vaccine versus placebo.

The CDR3 region has the DNA TGTGCCAGCTCAACCCGGGGGAGCTCCTACAATGAGCAGTTCTTC. Translated, it gives CASSTRGSSYNEQFF. The chain combines TRBV18 with TRBJ2-1; the D gene is possibly TRBD2 (6 bases). Germline V gene lookup returns CDR1 KGHSH and CDR2 LQKENI. The length of the CDR3 is 15 residues. The germline V and J ends were trimmed by 5 bases and 0 bases, with 11 bases remaining between them.